Presented here are 10 T cell receptor beta chains from one specimen sequenced in a study of blood T cell repertoires in COVID-19. TCRdb's table, derived via immunoSEQ multiplex PCR, lists solely in-frame clones and lacks some. The data show 65,000 to 80,000 clones, with over 80% seen just once and more than 7.5% held by the top ten. The material sequenced was peripheral blood. These receptors all stem from a man aged 50 or older with active COVID-19.

The chain is built from TRBV18 and TRBJ2-5; D is ambiguous. Germline V gene lookup returns CDR1 KGHSH and CDR2 LQKENI. This CDR3 contains 14 residues. Trimming shortened V by 3 bases and J by 0 bases, and 8 bases separated the two germline ends. In nucleotides, the CDR3 is TGTGCCAGCTCACCTCGGCAGGACCAAGAGACCCAGTACTTC. This encodes CASSPRQDQETQYF.

The genes are TRBV2 and TRBJ2-7, with 7 bases lining up with TRBD1. Germline V gene data show CDR1 as SNHLY and CDR2 as FYNNEI. This CDR3 comprises 14 residues. The J segment lost 6 bases and the V segment lost 5 bases, leaving 10 bases of the junction unmatched. Written as DNA, the CDR3 is TGTGCCAGCAGTCAGGACAGGTGGAACGGCGAGCAGTACTTC. It yields the protein CASSQDRWNGEQYF.

The chain carries TRBV5-1 and TRBJ2-7; TRBD1 aligns across 12 bases. V shed 6 bases and J 4 bases; nucleotides not matched to a gene: 8. The CDR3 covers 15 residues. Germline values: CDR1 SGHRS, CDR2 YFSETQ. CDR3 residues: CASIPGTGGGYEQYF. For the CDR3, the DNA is TGCGCCAGCATCCCCGGGACAGGGGGCGGATACGAGCAGTACTTC.

This clone has just one count. The chain recombines TRBV12-5 with TRBJ2-7, with D unclear. The V end lost 1 base, the J end lost 4 bases, and 8 bases lay between the germline ends. The CDR3 runs to 13 residues. The germline gives CDR1 LGHNT, CDR2 FRNRAP. Written as DNA, the CDR3 is TGTGCTAGTGGTTTGGGAGTTACTTACGAGCAGTACTTC. Protein product: CASGLGVTYEQYF.

The rearrangement joins TRBV5-1 to TRBJ1-1; perhaps TRBD1 as D (6 bases). Trimming cost V 2 bases and J 4 bases, with 9 bases left between them. Germline CDR1 and CDR2: SGHRS and YFSETQ. This CDR3 has 13 amino acids. The CDR3 is CASSLVQGTEAFF. CDR3 DNA: TGCGCCAGCAGCTTAGTACAGGGCACTGAAGCTTTCTTT.

The gene calls are TRBV18 and TRBJ1-2; TRBD1 aligns across 8 bases. The junction had 7 bases not matched to a gene; V was cut back by 5 bases and J by 8 bases. CDR1 and CDR2 from the germline V gene are KGHSH and LQKENI. The CDR3 totals 13 residues. The CDR3, as DNA: TGTGCCAGCTCATTCGGACAGGGTTACGGCTACACCTTC. It encodes CASSFGQGYGYTF. The full variable domain, in which reference TRBV18 and TRBJ1-2 provide the parts outside the CDR3, is NAGVMQNPRHLVRRRGQEARLRCSPMKGHSHVYWYRQLPEEGLKFMVYLQKENIIDESGMPKERFSAEFPKEGPSILRIQQVVRGDSAAYFCASSFGQGYGYTFGSGTRLTVV.

This chain uses TRBV18 with TRBJ2-6, with 10 bases lining up with TRBD1. V shed 6 bases and J 4 bases; nucleotides not matched to a gene: 12. CDR1 and CDR2 from the germline V gene are KGHSH and LQKENI. This CDR3 has 18 amino acids. The CDR3 loop reads CASSPQRGQGTGANVLTF. The CDR3 DNA sequence: TGTGCCAGCTCTCCTCAGAGGGGACAGGGGACGGGGGCCAACGTCCTGACTTTC.

The chain joins TRBV5-6 to TRBJ1-2; no firm D call. CDR1 is SGHDT and CDR2 is YYEEEE in the germline V gene. The V gene lost 0 bases and the J gene lost 6 bases, with 6 bases spanning the gap. This CDR3 is 12 amino acids long. The CDR3 region has the DNA TGTGCCAGCAGCTTGGAGCGAAATGGCTACACCTTC. This sequence encodes CASSLERNGYTF.

J is TRBJ2-5 and V is TRBV2; tentatively, D is TRBD1 (6 bases). The length of the CDR3 is 13 residues. Germline-derived CDR1 and CDR2 are SNHLY and FYNNEI. The ends were cut back, 6 bases at V and 0 bases at J, with 8 bases in the middle. The DNA of the CDR3 is TGTGCCAGCAGAACAGGGTACCAAGAGACCCAGTACTTC. Translation gives CASRTGYQETQYF.

This clone was counted ten times or more. The gene calls are TRBV7-9 and TRBJ2-5; a possible D gene is TRBD2 (5 bases). V gave up 6 bases and J gave up 5 bases, with 16 bases separating them. The CDR3 extends over 14 amino acids. Germline CDR1 reads SEHNR; CDR2 reads FQNEAQ (reference sequence). CDR3 coding DNA: TGTGCCAGCAGTCAAAGTGTGGGCGGGGAGACCCAGTACTTC. Residues: CASSQSVGGETQYF.